This TCR beta chain comes out of a study of T cells after yellow fever vaccination. Study-wide points: Across the CD4 and CD8 compartments, a small share of clonotypes was present in both. A large majority of primary-vaccination clones showed up again after the booster (around 96% CD4, approximately 90% CD8). It was a weaker secondary response, yet one that peaked faster, at day 5 versus 15.

Researchers made TCR cDNA using 5'RACE template switching, and this step added a universal primer site and UMIs. TCRdb passed the 5' RACE reads through MiXCR, listing each CDR3 protein once. This table holds about 25,000 distinct CDR3 sequences, less than 4% found once. CDR1 and CDR2 from the germline V gene are SGHTA and FQGNSA. The CDR3 runs to 15 residues. V gave up 1 base and J gave up 4 bases; unmatched junction bases: 5. This clonotype was picked up many times. The V call is TRBV7-2, the J call TRBJ2-5, with TRBD1 matching 8 bases. This TCR was recovered from a man younger than 35 who received the YFV17D yellow fever vaccine. The material sequenced was PBMCs, either bulk or a sorted T-cell subset (CD4+, CD8+, memory, or dextramer-sorted; not recorded which), taken 35 to 50 days after the first yellow fever vaccination. The CDR3 sequence is CASSLDGTGIETQYF. As DNA, the CDR3 is TGTGCCAGCAGCTTAGATGGGACAGGTATAGAGACCCAGTACTTC.